In this sample, the clone carrying this T cell receptor (beta chain) turned up many times. Its specificity is unknown. This CDR3 is built from 13 residues. V was pared by 10 bases and J by 3 bases, with 16 bases between. The germline V gene encodes CDR1 MNHEY and CDR2 SVGEGT. Time point here: persistent/refractory GD, antithyroid drugs over 5 years with positive TRAb. Extracted RNA from PBMCs served as the source of the TCR library. The entry originates in a study of regulatory T cells in long-lasting Graves disease. General study results and limits: For persistent Graves' patients, TCR diversity was lower than for newly diagnosed ones. Among samples with persistent disease, TRBV28, TRBJ1-2 and TRBJ2-5 were favored.

Investigators prepared the TCR beta libraries by applying iRepertoire HTBI primers and Arm-PCR of CDR3 regions. Source study methods: Sequenced samples collectively carried under 75 TRBV and 12 to 15 TRBJ segments. TCRdb redid the calling of the multiplex PCR reads with MiXCR, one entry per CDR3 protein. Here the V and J calls rest on TCRdb's processing, not on the authors' analysis. Here the sample spans approximately 440,000 distinct CDR3 sequences, about a quarter being singletons. The specimen was peripheral blood mononuclear cells (PBMCs), collected when the disease was refractory, from a patient treated with antithyroid drugs. The chain has TRBV6-2 or TRBV6-3 and TRBJ2-7; D unclear. This clonotype was obtained from a female donor with Graves disease. The CDR3 coding sequence is TGTGCCACGTCCGGAAGGGAAGGCTACGAGCAGTACTTC. Translating gives CATSGREGYEQYF.